This is a list of T cell receptor beta chains from one sample in a study of shared clonotypes between healthy human individuals. The table came from immunoSEQ multiplex PCR; TCRdb's copy has only in-frame clones and leaves some out. Of around 1.9 million clones listed, around 93% are singletons. The specimen sequenced was naive CD8+ T cells from PBMCs. The receptors stem from a man between 18 and 29 years old in good health. Some clones in this sample may be carry-over from other donors' samples. CDR3s leave out the opening cysteine and the closing phenylalanine or tryptophan. Size values are once, few and many counts, or a class for expanded clones, and some rows have none.

cdr3_aa: ASSLPSGLAEINEQF
j_call: TRBJ2-1
clone_size: NA
v_call: TRBV7-2

cdr3_aa: ASSSWESDRDEQY
j_call: TRBJ2-7
clone_size: NA
v_call: TRBV28

cdr3_aa: SVSDYGYT
j_call: TRBJ1-2
clone_size: NA
v_call: TRBV29-1

cdr3_aa: ASSPRVRDPETQY
j_call: TRBJ2-5
clone_size: NA
v_call: TRBV9

cdr3_aa: ASSGTDRGSTEAF
j_call: TRBJ1-1
clone_size: NA
v_call: TRBV5-1

cdr3_aa: ASLGQNYGYT
j_call: TRBJ1-2
clone_size: once
v_call: TRBV2

cdr3_aa: AISEETGAYEQY
j_call: TRBJ2-7
clone_size: NA
v_call: TRBV10-3

cdr3_aa: ASSFPTGEKETQY
j_call: TRBJ2-5
clone_size: once
v_call: TRBV28

cdr3_aa: ASSPTTGYSYEQY
j_call: TRBJ2-7
clone_size: NA
v_call: TRBV18

cdr3_aa: ASSDRQGLTYEQY
j_call: TRBJ2-7
clone_size: NA
v_call: TRBV6-1

cdr3_aa: AWSTGNSYEQY
j_call: TRBJ2-7
clone_size: NA
v_call: TRBV30

cdr3_aa: ASSLRAGGSGEQY
j_call: TRBJ2-7
clone_size: NA
v_call: TRBV11-1

cdr3_aa: ASSSRDNYEQY
j_call: TRBJ2-7
clone_size: NA
v_call: TRBV7-9

cdr3_aa: AISDGAGAIHTEAF
j_call: TRBJ1-1
clone_size: NA
v_call: TRBV10-3

cdr3_aa: ASSQSVSYNEQF
j_call: TRBJ2-1
clone_size: NA
v_call: TRBV7-9

cdr3_aa: AISESLWGTEDTQY
j_call: TRBJ2-3
clone_size: NA
v_call: TRBV10-3

cdr3_aa: ASSFGTGGNSPLH
j_call: TRBJ1-6
clone_size: NA
v_call: TRBV5-6

cdr3_aa: ASSESNPDEQF
j_call: TRBJ2-1
clone_size: once
v_call: TRBV10-2

cdr3_aa: ASSYQGSYNEQF
j_call: TRBJ2-1
clone_size: NA
v_call: TRBV6-5

cdr3_aa: ASSLGTKNIQY
j_call: TRBJ2-4
clone_size: NA
v_call: TRBV28

cdr3_aa: ASSLDLGAPYEQY
j_call: TRBJ2-7
clone_size: NA
v_call: TRBV7-8

cdr3_aa: ASSFPQGAFEAISYEQY
j_call: TRBJ2-7
clone_size: NA
v_call: TRBV27

cdr3_aa: ASSPYRMAEANTGELF
j_call: TRBJ2-2
clone_size: once
v_call: TRBV7-6

cdr3_aa: ASSPAGQVGEKLF
j_call: TRBJ1-4
clone_size: NA
v_call: TRBV28

cdr3_aa: ASSDEGYEQY
j_call: TRBJ2-7
clone_size: NA
v_call: TRBV25-1

cdr3_aa: ASSLGSGTYNEQF
j_call: TRBJ2-1
clone_size: NA
v_call: TRBV5-6

cdr3_aa: ASSLFRRAGTGELF
j_call: TRBJ2-2
clone_size: NA
v_call: TRBV7-8

cdr3_aa: ASSLLAGSTDTQY
j_call: TRBJ2-3
clone_size: NA
v_call: TRBV7-6

cdr3_aa: ASSPGTGYNEQF
j_call: TRBJ2-1
clone_size: NA
v_call: TRBV25-1

cdr3_aa: ASSLGKAYNEQF
j_call: TRBJ2-1
clone_size: NA
v_call: TRBV7-6

cdr3_aa: ASSQVSSVPNTGELF
j_call: TRBJ2-2
clone_size: NA
v_call: TRBV4-2

cdr3_aa: ASSLSFGELF
j_call: TRBJ2-2
clone_size: NA
v_call: TRBV5-1

cdr3_aa: ASSVGSGTRVGNEQF
j_call: TRBJ2-1
clone_size: once
v_call: TRBV9

cdr3_aa: ASRDVRGRSNNEQF
j_call: TRBJ2-1
clone_size: NA
v_call: TRBV25-1

cdr3_aa: ASSWTGRGDGYT
j_call: TRBJ1-2
clone_size: NA
v_call: TRBV5-4

cdr3_aa: ASRVSGRRTDTQY
j_call: TRBJ2-3
clone_size: NA
v_call: TRBV7-9

cdr3_aa: AIKEMPSRHEQY
j_call: TRBJ2-7
clone_size: NA
v_call: TRBV10-3

cdr3_aa: ASRPQIAYNEQF
j_call: TRBJ2-1
clone_size: NA
v_call: TRBV28

cdr3_aa: ASIHYGTETQY
j_call: TRBJ2-5
clone_size: NA
v_call: TRBV7-8

cdr3_aa: ASSEALLRGYSNQPQH
j_call: TRBJ1-5
clone_size: NA
v_call: TRBV6-1

cdr3_aa: AISESTSGTDTQY
j_call: TRBJ2-3
clone_size: NA
v_call: TRBV10-3

cdr3_aa: ASSAGSGLDLYEQY
j_call: TRBJ2-7
clone_size: NA
v_call: TRBV11-2

cdr3_aa: ASSQEGTGVLYGYT
j_call: TRBJ1-2
clone_size: NA
v_call: TRBV14

cdr3_aa: ASSSGGSQPQH
j_call: TRBJ1-5
clone_size: NA
v_call: TRBV27

cdr3_aa: ASSLRGGSMDEQF
j_call: TRBJ2-1
clone_size: NA
v_call: TRBV11-2

cdr3_aa: ASSPRGRTVNTGELF
j_call: TRBJ2-2
clone_size: NA
v_call: TRBV7-8

cdr3_aa: ASTPLAGSYEQY
j_call: TRBJ2-7
clone_size: once
v_call: TRBV27